Presented here are 4 T cell receptor beta chains from one specimen sequenced in a study of OX40 agonist ivuxolimab in advanced cancers. Repertoires were generated with immunoSEQ multiplex PCR, while TCRdb's copy carries only in-frame clones and drops some. The sample has more than 90,000 clones, roughly 80% seen once. Sequenced material: CD4+ or CD8+ T cells sorted from blood, taken in a trial of the OX40 agonist ivuxolimab. The receptors originated from an adult with an advanced solid tumor such as melanoma, head and neck, liver or kidney cancer.

This clone turned up a few times. The chain has TRBV9 and TRBJ1-5, with D hard to call. V lost 4 bases and J lost 4, with 21 bases in between. CDR3 size: 17 residues. Germline V gene sequence: CDR1 SGDLS, CDR2 YYNGEE. In DNA, the CDR3 is TGTGCCAGCAGCAGTAGGCTATGGACGGAGGAAAATCAGCCCCAGCATTTT. Amino acid sequence: CASSSRLWTEENQPQHF.

The chain employs TRBV6-5 and TRBJ2-1; D gene uncertain. The CDR3 length is 14 residues. Germline V lookup: CDR1 MNHEY, CDR2 SVGAGI. Trimming took 2 bases from V and 7 from J, leaving 12 bases between them. CDR3 DNA: TGTGCCAGCAGTTACAGGACCGACGGGAATGAGCAGTTCTTC. This sequence encodes CASSYRTDGNEQFF.

CDR3 residues: CASSLGWSPAYEQYF. The DNA of the CDR3 is TGTGCCAGCAGCTTAGGATGGAGCCCGGCATACGAGCAGTACTTC. The chain combines TRBV7-7 with TRBJ2-7; D remains unclear. The length of the CDR3 is 15 residues. CDR1 and CDR2 (germline): SSHAT, FNYEAQ (reference sequence). V shed 1 base and J shed 4 bases, with 14 bases lying between them.

The CDR3 reads CASSEVGRVTDYGYTF. In nucleotides, the CDR3 is TGTGCCAGCAGTGAAGTGGGAAGGGTCACGGACTATGGCTACACCTTC. The rearrangement joins TRBV6-1 to TRBJ1-2; no firm D call. Germline CDR1 and CDR2: MNHNS and SASEGT. The CDR3 totals 16 residues. V was trimmed by 1 base and J by 3 bases, leaving 15 bases between them.